This T cell receptor (beta chain) was observed in a study of T cell responses to AZD1222 COVID-19 vaccine. About this clone: Its target is not known.

The repertoire was sequenced with immunoSEQ multiplex PCR; TCRdb's copy has only in-frame clones and lacks some. The table lists 180,000 or so clones, about 87% of them singletons. The study, taken as a whole, reports: Repertoires in all cases were sampled only once the peak T cell response had passed. Unmutated regions of variants are reportedly targeted by nearly half of spike-specific TCRs. Among vaccine-associated CD4 TCRs, coverage spanned spike, with dominance at 160-218 and 743-854. Donor demographics were predominantly white British with a female majority; clonal diversity may be underestimated.

Losses at the gene ends were 1 base for V and 5 bases for J; bases not matched to a gene: 6. The CDR3 has 16 amino acids. Per the germline V gene, CDR1 is SGHTA and CDR2 is FQGTGA. The chain is built from TRBV7-3 and TRBJ2-3, with TRBD2 matching over 10 bases. The sequence was obtained from an adult who received the MenACWY meningococcal vaccine as a control. The material sequenced was peripheral blood, taken 28 days after the second dose of the MenACWY control vaccine. For the CDR3, the DNA is TGTGCCAGCAGCTTAAAGCTAGCGGGAGCAGGAGATACGCAGTATTTT. Protein sequence: CASSLKLAGAGDTQYF.